The entry below describes one T cell receptor beta chain. There is no known antigen for this receptor. Per-base quality was not reported, and no clone a single base away is much larger than it. The data belong to a study of cytomegalovirus exposure and HLA in healthy donors (TCRdb year 2017). General notes on the study: An earlier analysis of around 600 of the donors reported 250 to 350 Gb of sequence data and roughly 100 million unique TCR beta sequences from 150 million to 200 million T cells. On average, around 240,000 unique TCR beta nucleotide sequences were sequenced per donor among a few hundred genotyped donors of the cohort, with about 17% of those sequences being non-productive. The number of typed donors differed by locus: about 620-630 for A, B, C, DRB1 and DQB1; roughly 510 for DQA1; around 580 for DPA1; and some 450 for DPB1. The study was designed to test whether signatures of past pathogen exposure could be identified by cataloging public T cell receptors. To predict cytomegalovirus infection status, the study combined high-throughput TCR immunosequencing, statistical association of individual TCRs with disease status, and machine learning. An earlier analysis of around 580 of the donors used high-throughput TCR beta sequencing to judge whether each TCR beta V gene segment behaved as functional or pseudogenic. About 330 gigabases of sequencing data and around 80 million unique TCR sequences made up an early release that covered roughly 670 HLA-typed donors. The study profiled the T cell repertoires of under 700 subjects by immunosequencing and related them to cytomegalovirus serostatus. Of the 350 to 450 genotyped donors, approximately 82% fell in the genetic ancestry cluster associated with self-reported Caucasian donors. Every repertoire in the discovery cohort had been generated on one and the same sequencing platform. In addition to the first cohort of hundreds of subjects, a separate validation cohort of around 110 different subjects was used. Rather than using new phenotypic data, the later analysis identified candidate immune exposures from TCR beta sequences and from how often those sequences occurred across donors. HLA typing included class I and class II loci at four-digit resolution. Because of strong linkage in the cohort, roughly five DR-DQ haplotypes were treated as single units for association and clustering. A later genetic analysis took genome-wide SNP genotypes for about 65% of the roughly 670 donors and used that subset as a discovery cohort. Donor age, sex, ethnicity and CMV serostatus were compiled alongside the repertoire data. In a later analysis, previously published TCR beta repertoires from 550 to 750 donors were re-analyzed and high-resolution HLA genotyping was added so that TCR occurrence patterns could be studied.

The library was generated by the immunoSEQ multiplex PCR assay. For the multiplex PCR, a mixture combining 60 forward primers for TCR Vbeta segments and 13 reverse primers for TCR Jbeta segments was used. The CDR3 region of rearranged TCR beta genes was amplified from genomic DNA with a multiplex PCR assay. The Illumina HiSeq System was used to sequence the amplified TCR beta libraries as 87-base-pair reads. For the original study's pipeline: Across the 640 or so repertoires, a later analysis counted around 80 million unique TCR beta chains, some 11 million of which were shared by at least two donors. To remove PCR and sequencing errors, raw reads were error-corrected and collapsed into unique sequences using a nearest-neighbor algorithm that merged closely related sequences. Alignment of CDR3 sequences to IMGT reference sequences was used to assign V, D and J gene segments. For a sequence to be retained, at least a six-nucleotide match to both a V gene segment and a J gene segment was required. Rearrangements were classified as productive when the CDR3 lacked stop codons and remained in frame with V and J, and all other rearrangements were classified as non-productive. CDR3 was defined by IMGT convention, running from the second conserved V-encoded cysteine to the conserved J-encoded phenylalanine. In an earlier analysis of around 600 of the donors, sequences lacking an unambiguous match to a single V gene segment were excluded. An earlier analysis of 500 to 600 of the donors classified V segments as functional when productive rearrangements were above 56.7% and as segregating when the standard deviation between donors was above 5%. To diagnose cytomegalovirus status from the catalog of TCR beta chain sequences, a statistical classification framework was built. A later analysis assigned V and J genes by comparing TCR nucleotide sequences with IMGT/GENE-DB human TR gene sequences. Using the TCRdist pipeline, a later analysis assigned CDR3 sequences along with most-parsimonious VDJ recombination scenarios. In a later analysis, every TCR beta chain was defined by the combination of its CDR3 amino acid sequence and its V-gene family, and reads without a unique V-gene family were dropped. A later analysis removed several hundred highly shared, low-generation-probability nucleotide sequences to deal with suspected cross-contamination and a sequencing artifact. A later analysis calculated a clonal expansion index for each public chain from normalized within-repertoire ranks of inferred template counts. In a later analysis, generation probabilities were computed with a VDJ recombination model fitted to out-of-frame rearrangements, and the resulting probabilities were checked against IGoR. In a later analysis, hypergeometric tests were used to score TCR-TCR, TCR-HLA and TCR-CMV co-occurrence, with a repertoire-size bias correction applied to TCR pairs. To estimate false discovery rates, a later analysis permuted the HLA or CMV assignments 20 times. A later analysis grouped co-occurring TCRs with DBSCAN, adding TCRdist sequence similarity when clustering within HLA-allele-positive subsets. For co-occurrence clustering, repertoires with fewer than 30,000 or more than 120,000 public chains were excluded, along with about five repertoires with anomalous nucleotide sharing. Entries here come from immuneACCESS through TCRdb and include only in-frame sequences with V and J called. Some clones fail to appear in such tables; in the studies checked, an unresolved V gene covers under half of the shortfall, and the cause of the remainder is unknown. V and J calls and clone size follow that table, whereas D and trimming were derived from the DNA. This sample holds over 200,000 clones; 70% to 85% were observed only once. The ten largest clones take up about 0.58% of the sample.

The CDR3 starts with the cysteine, ends with the phenylalanine, and has 14 residues. Just the 42-base CDR3 DNA is kept, in frame starting at base 1. Taken from the germline V gene (reference sequence), the CDR1 and CDR2 loops are MNHNY and SVGAGI. V is trimmed back by 2 bases and J by 6 bases, and the junction contains 4 bases that no gene match accounts for. The cohort comprised 670 or so healthy bone marrow donors. At the time of sampling, all cohort members were nominally healthy, though unrecorded immune exposures were likely present. The donor was CMV seronegative and was included in the group of about 400 seronegative cohort members. Every donor gave a peripheral blood sample, and the peripheral blood mononuclear cells from that sample were used for TCR beta sequencing. Genomic DNA extraction from the blood cell samples was performed with the Qiagen DNeasy Blood Extraction Kit. Study-level results and caveats: The authors suggested that the approach could potentially be generalized to other disease states and immunological phenotypes. V-gene and J-gene trimming of TCR beta chains was associated with a missense DCLRE1C variant in a later genetic analysis, and the association was replicated in an independent cohort. A further reported finding was that TCR beta sequences accurately predicted the HLA-A and HLA-B alleles for most subjects in the first cohort. When HLA alleles, especially DR and DQ, strongly co-occurred, attributing TCR associations to individual alleles was difficult. Most TCR sequences were observed very rarely across donors, whereas some public TCRs were present in many individuals. An earlier analysis of 587 of the donors showed that most TCR beta V segments appeared in productive rearrangements either about 87% or about 30% of the time, which broadly matched IMGT annotations. In a later genetic analysis, fewer N-insertions in productive TCRs were reported among donors in an Asian-associated ancestry cluster than the roughly 700-donor mean. The cohort was sequenced for TCR beta chains only, and without alpha or paired-chain data the features that could be detected were limited. A total of 150 or so TCR beta chains were listed by the study as associated with cytomegalovirus. Most CMV-associated TCR beta chains appeared to be HLA-restricted in a later analysis, and the HLA associations seemed to be driven largely by CMV exposure. At a false discovery rate of 0.05, a later analysis linked under 20,000 TCR beta sequences to specific HLA alleles. The presence/absence analyses assumed that sequencing depth was roughly uniform across donors, and that assumption may not be true. A later analysis reported that several top co-occurrence clusters appeared linked to parvovirus B19, influenza, CMV and Epstein-Barr virus. In both the original and validation cohorts, the classifier was reported to diagnose cytomegalovirus status with high specificity and sensitivity. In vitro tests confirmed that a few of the cytomegalovirus-associated TCR beta chains recognize cytomegalovirus antigens. Because the 87-base-pair reads could not distinguish some IMGT-functional V segments, including TRBV6-2 and TRBV6-3, those segments were excluded. According to a later analysis, TCR association rates differed among HLA loci, with DRB1 alleles showing the most associated TCRs and HLA-C alleles showing the fewest. For the cohort, immune exposure information was limited to CMV serostatus. The sequencing pipeline was judged likely to have produced a cluster of highly shared sequence variants as a technical artifact. Because counts were too low, roughly 18 rarely observed V segments, including chromosome 9 orphons, were left out of the earlier analysis of 587 of the donors. Linkage disequilibrium might explain the correlated functional status among segregating V segments, but an unknown experimental factor could not be excluded. Because HLA typing was missing for some donors at each locus, association tests included only the typed subset. In a later analysis, HLA-associated TCR beta chains were found to be more clonally expanded and to have lower generation probabilities than equally common non-associated chains.

This receptor was obtained from a woman aged 40-49 years in good health and CMV-seronegative. What was sequenced was PBMCs. The sequence links TRBV6-6 to TRBJ2-1, with 7 middle bases fitting TRBD1. The DNA is TGTGCCAGCAGTTACGGGACAGCGGCCAATGAGCAGTTCTTC. Translated, this is CASSYGTAANEQFF.